This T cell receptor beta chain comes out of a study of T cells in Graves' hyperthyroidism and ophthalmopathy (dated by TCRdb to 2018 to 2020). At the level of the whole study: Peripheral blood samples were taken at initial diagnosis, before any treatment was given. The approximately 90 discovery patients were divided at random into training and test sets in a 7:3 ratio. Prospective prediction of ophthalmopathy was tested in an independent validation cohort consisting of 18 to 20 hyperthyroidism patients and 17 patients who later progressed to ophthalmopathy. In roughly six Graves' hyperthyroidism patients, the study also compared T-cell repertoires from thyroid tissue with T-cell repertoires from blood. Following sampling, methimazole starting at 30 mg daily was given to hyperthyroidism patients, and high-dose intravenous methylprednisolone was given to ophthalmopathy patients. A discovery cohort of about 96 patients, roughly 40 with Graves' ophthalmopathy and 57 with stable Graves' hyperthyroidism, was used to find distinguishing TCR V-J signatures. The paper describes TCR Vbeta CDR3 sequencing of 135 peripheral blood samples, made up of around 41 ophthalmopathy patients, around 73 hyperthyroidism patients and roughly 17 progressor patients. Overall study results and their limits: Most expanded thyroid clonotypes (frequency above 0.001) were also found in blood, which suggests that blood repertoires may mirror thyroid immune responses. A 13 V-J signature model separated ophthalmopathy from stable hyperthyroidism, with roughly 88% sensitivity and about 81% specificity in cross-validation and 80%/75% in testing. Sample size was not statistically predetermined, and investigators were not blinded to group allocation. In validation, the model predicted progression to ophthalmopathy with just under 71% sensitivity and roughly 75% specificity, a median of around 6.6 months before onset.

Amplification of TCR beta CDR3 regions was carried out from RNA transcripts. A first-round RT-PCR of the TCR CDR3 used the HTBI primer set with the Qiagen OneStep RT-PCR kit. A second multiplex PCR round built the libraries, followed by size selection and purification. Paired-end sequencing of the libraries was performed with 100 bp reads on an Illumina HiSeq2000. In the paper's pipeline: SOAPnuke was used to process the raw data, removing reads that contained adapters or uncalled bases, had a mean Phred below 15, or lacked an exact match to the constant primer or identifier. High-quality paired reads were merged with COPE v1.2.5, and unique nucleotide sequences were defined as clonotypes. MiTCR v1.1 was used to align clonotypes to the IMGT TRBV, TRBD and TRBJ reference segments. Only V-J combinations with frequency above 0.0001, covering 99% to 99.2% of repertoires, were analysed. A TCS score was defined as the ratio between F50 (clonal expansion) and ExV (chaos), using BLOSUM62-based TCRdist between CDR3 peptides within each V-J. Welch's t-statistics and random forest reduced around 510 V-J features to 10 to 15, which were used in a naive Bayes classifier (R e1071). The raw public reads went through TCRdb reprocessing: fastp at Q25, MiXCR clone calling, in-frame beta chains kept. When rows share a CDR3 protein, they turn into one entry using the most common DNA and genes. TCRdb, not the authors, supplied the V and J calls. The sample includes hundreds of thousands of distinct CDR3 sequences, with approximately 20% observed a single time. Roughly 60% of the sample goes to the ten largest clones.

This clonotype was seen at least ten times. What antigen it recognizes has not been identified. It has no much larger one-base neighbor in the sample; base qualities were not kept. Moderately to severely active disease, a Clinical Activity Score of at least 3, a NOSPECS grade of at least 4, and a duration under 3 months were present in ophthalmopathy patients. Exclusion was applied to patients with uncontrolled infections, other autoimmune diseases, pregnancy or lactation. Diagnoses relied on clinical symptoms, serum thyroxine and TRAb, thyroid ultrasound and orbital computed tomography. PBMCs were separated from under 11 ml of fresh peripheral blood using Ficoll-Paque density gradient centrifugation. Total RNA was extracted using Trizol reagent, and RNA quality was assessed on an Agilent 2100 Bioanalyzer. Between the V and J ends, shortened by 3 bases and 3 bases respectively, the junction contains 15 bases. Per the germline V gene (reference sequence), DFQATT is the CDR1 and SNEGSKA is the CDR2. From its cysteine to its phenylalanine, the CDR3 spans 14 amino acids. The retained sequence is limited to the CDR3, 42 bases, with the frame set at the first base.

Recombination connected TRBV20-1 to TRBJ2-7, with no confidently assigned D gene. The origin of this receptor is a man between 25 and 39 years old with Graves' ophthalmopathy. Sequenced input: blood. In nucleotide form, the sequence is TGCAGTGCTAGCGCCGGGTCCCTGAGCTACGAGCAGTACTTC. This translates into CSASAGSLSYEQYF.